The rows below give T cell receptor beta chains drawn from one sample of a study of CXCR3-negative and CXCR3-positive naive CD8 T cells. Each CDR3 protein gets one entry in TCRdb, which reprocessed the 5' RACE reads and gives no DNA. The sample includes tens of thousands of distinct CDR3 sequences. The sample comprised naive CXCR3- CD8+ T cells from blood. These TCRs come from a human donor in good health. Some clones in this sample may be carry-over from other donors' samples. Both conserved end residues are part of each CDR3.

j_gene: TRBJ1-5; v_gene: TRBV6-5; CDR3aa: CASSQRRGNQPQHF
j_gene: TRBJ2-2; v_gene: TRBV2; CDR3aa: CASSDRGRTGELFF
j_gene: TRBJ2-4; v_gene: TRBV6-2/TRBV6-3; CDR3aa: CASSRGGAWSF
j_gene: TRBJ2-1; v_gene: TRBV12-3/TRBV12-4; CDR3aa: CASSLVGAEQFF
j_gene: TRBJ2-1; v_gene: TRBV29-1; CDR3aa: CSVETSGPSNEQFF
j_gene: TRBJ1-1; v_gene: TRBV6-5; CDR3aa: CASSTTGVRTFF
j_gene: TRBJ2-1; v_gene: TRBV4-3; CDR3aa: CASSQVWASYNEQFF
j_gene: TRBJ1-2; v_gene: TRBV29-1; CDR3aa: CSVEDMPNGYTF
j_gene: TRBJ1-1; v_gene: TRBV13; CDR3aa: CASQLRGYAEAFF
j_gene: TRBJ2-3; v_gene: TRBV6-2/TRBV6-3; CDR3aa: CASRKDRFTDTQYF
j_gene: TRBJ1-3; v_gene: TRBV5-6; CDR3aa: CASSRGSGNTIYF
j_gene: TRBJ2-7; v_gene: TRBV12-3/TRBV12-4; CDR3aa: CASNSWGQGAGEQYF
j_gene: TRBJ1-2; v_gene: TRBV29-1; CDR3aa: CSVVGSSNYGYTF
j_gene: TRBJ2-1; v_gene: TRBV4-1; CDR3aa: CASSQALAFNEQFF
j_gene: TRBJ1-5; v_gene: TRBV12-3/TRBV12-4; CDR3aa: CASTDSGVNQPQHF
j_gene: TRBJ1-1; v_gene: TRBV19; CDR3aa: CASRHLGDWTTEAFF
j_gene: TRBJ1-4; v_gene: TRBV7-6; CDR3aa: CASSFSDRSNEKLFF
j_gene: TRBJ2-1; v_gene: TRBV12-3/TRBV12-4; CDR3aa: CASSRSPWNEQFF
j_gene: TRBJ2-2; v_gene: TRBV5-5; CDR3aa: CASSLDGRRAGELFF
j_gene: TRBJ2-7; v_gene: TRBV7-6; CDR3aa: CASSPGGTSGSSYEQYF
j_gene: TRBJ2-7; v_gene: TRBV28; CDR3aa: CASSSRGKREKDEQYF
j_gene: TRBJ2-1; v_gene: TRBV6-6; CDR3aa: CASSYNNGLDNEQFF
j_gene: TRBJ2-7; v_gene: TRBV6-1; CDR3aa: CASKQARNEQYF
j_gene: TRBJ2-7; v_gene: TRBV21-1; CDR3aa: CASTLDEPSYEQYF
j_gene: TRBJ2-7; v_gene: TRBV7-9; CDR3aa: CASSSAGTYEQYF